These 7 T cell receptor beta chains were sequenced from one sample in a study of OX40 agonist ivuxolimab in advanced cancers. Generated by immunoSEQ multiplex PCR, the TCRdb table keeps only in-frame clones and is missing some. The sample records tens of thousands of clones, over 75% being singletons. The starting material was CD4+ or CD8+ T cells sorted from blood, obtained in a trial of the OX40 agonist ivuxolimab. Receptor source: an adult with an advanced solid tumor such as melanoma, head and neck, liver or kidney cancer.

This rearrangement joins TRBV7-6 to TRBJ2-1; a possible D gene is TRBD1 (5 bases). CDR3 length: 15 residues. CDR1 SGHVS and CDR2 FNYEAQ come from the germline V gene. Trimming shortened V by 1 base and J by 4 bases, and 11 bases separated the two germline ends. The CDR3 DNA sequence: TGTGCCAGCAGCTTAGTAGCAGGGTCGTACAATGAGCAGTTCTTC. Residues: CASSLVAGSYNEQFF.

V is TRBV7-8 and J is TRBJ1-2, with D maybe TRBD1 (5 bases). This CDR3 has 13 amino acids. V was shortened by 4 bases and J by 4 bases, with 10 bases between the two germline ends. The V gene's germline CDR1 is SGHVS and CDR2 FQNEAQ. The CDR3 loop reads CASSSDGTYGYTF. The CDR3, as DNA: TGTGCCAGCAGCTCGGACGGGACCTATGGCTACACCTTC.

The chain carries TRBV4-3 and TRBJ2-1; D may be TRBD2 (6 bases). The germline V gene has CDR1 LGHNA and CDR2 YSLEER. This CDR3 comprises 16 residues. With 0 bases removed from V and 7 bases from J, the gap between germline ends came to 16 bases. CDR3 DNA sequence: TGCGCCAGCAGCCAAGAAGCTAGGCGTGGGGGGAATGAGCAGTTCTTC. Translated, it gives CASSQEARRGGNEQFF.

This clone was detected a few times. The chain carries TRBV19 and TRBJ1-5; D is possibly TRBD1 (6 bases). Germline values: CDR1 LNHDA, CDR2 SQIVND (reference sequence). This CDR3 region has 12 residues. Trimming pared 6 bases from V and 4 bases from J, leaving 7 bases between. The chain's CDR3 is CASRDRNQPQHF. DNA of the CDR3: TGTGCCAGTAGAGACAGGAATCAGCCCCAGCATTTT.

The chain recombines TRBV19 with TRBJ1-2; D is undetermined. This CDR3 has 11 residues. Germline V gives CDR1 LNHDA, CDR2 SQIVND (reference sequence). V lost 3 bases, J lost 4 bases, and 3 bases lay in between. CDR3 amino acids: CASSMFYGYTF. In DNA, the CDR3 is TGTGCCAGTAGTATGTTCTATGGCTACACCTTC.

The chain recombines TRBV10-3 with TRBJ1-1; TRBD1 might be the D (6 bases). The CDR3 is 14 amino acids. Germline values: CDR1 ENHRY, CDR2 SYGVKD. Deletions cut 7 bases from V and 3 bases from J, with 15 bases between. CDR3 region: CAITLTRGDTEAFF. In DNA, the CDR3 is TGTGCCATCACCCTCACCAGGGGAGACACTGAAGCTTTCTTT.

This chain connects TRBV19 to TRBJ1-2; TRBD1 might be the D (5 bases). Deletions cut 6 bases from V and 3 bases from J, with 17 bases between. The CDR3 covers 15 residues. Germline values: CDR1 LNHDA, CDR2 SQIVND (reference sequence). The CDR3 region is CASRPDVRVDYGYTF. The CDR3 DNA reads as TGTGCCAGTAGACCCGACGTCAGGGTGGACTATGGCTACACCTTC.